Presented here are 25 T cell receptor beta chains from one specimen sequenced in a study of blood T cell repertoires in COVID-19. Sequencing used immunoSEQ multiplex PCR; TCRdb keeps in-frame clones, though not all of them. This table has roughly 140,000 clones, 82% appearing once. Material: peripheral blood. These receptor sequences come from an elderly woman with acute or convalescent COVID-19.

The gene calls are TRBV29-1 and TRBJ2-3; D is possibly TRBD2 (6 bases). The germline gives CDR1 SQVTM, CDR2 ANQGSEA. The V and J ends lost 3 bases and 2 bases respectively, with 9 bases between them. The CDR3 sequence is 13 residues long. CDR3 nucleotides: TGCAGCGTTGACGCGGGAACCACAGATACGCAGTATTTT. Translation: CSVDAGTTDTQYF.

The chain recombines TRBV19 with TRBJ1-1, with 7 bases lining up with TRBD1. V lost 7 bases and J lost 0; bases outside the gene matches: 8. CDR3 size: 15 residues. The germline CDR1 and CDR2 sequences are LNHDA and SQIVND (reference sequence). As DNA, the CDR3 is TGTGCCAGTACAGCGACAGGGTGGTTGAACACTGAAGCTTTCTTT. Encoded protein: CASTATGWLNTEAFF.

The chain joins TRBV5-5 to TRBJ1-2, with TRBD1 identical over 11 bases. With 4 bases clipped from V and 7 bases from J, the junction kept 9 bases outside the gene matches. Germline V gene sequence: CDR1 SGHKS, CDR2 YYEKEE (reference sequence). The CDR3 loop spans 15 amino acids. The CDR3 sequence: CASSAGQGALGGYTF. The CDR3 DNA reads TGTGCCAGCAGCGCCGGACAGGGGGCACTCGGTGGCTACACCTTC.

V and J are TRBV6-5 and TRBJ2-1; 13 nucleotides match TRBD2. This CDR3 is built from 15 residues. V was clipped by 6 bases and J by 7 bases; unmatched bases: 6. Germline V CDR1 and CDR2: MNHEY, SVGAGI. CDR3 nucleotide sequence: TGTGCCAGCAGCCGGACTAGCGGGGGCAGGAATGAGCAGTTCTTC. Translated, it gives CASSRTSGGRNEQFF.

The rearrangement uses TRBV28 and TRBJ1-2, with D perhaps matching TRBD1 (6 bases). V gave up 4 bases and J gave up 4 bases, with 7 bases separating them. The CDR3 loop spans 12 amino acids. Germline V lookup: CDR1 MDHEN, CDR2 SYDVKM. CDR3 DNA sequence: TGTGCCAGCAGTTGGGACACCTATGGCTACACCTTC. Translating gives CASSWDTYGYTF.

The rearrangement links TRBV28 to TRBJ1-1, with D unresolved. Germline V CDR1 and CDR2: MDHEN, SYDVKM. The CDR3 loop spans 13 amino acids. V was trimmed by 2 bases and J by 6 bases, leaving 10 bases between them. CDR3 residues: CASSLVLEAEAFF. CDR3 nucleotide sequence: TGTGCCAGCAGTTTAGTGCTGGAGGCTGAAGCTTTCTTT. The complete variable domain, with remaining parts taken from reference TRBV28 and TRBJ1-1, reads DVKVTQSSRYLVKRTGEKVFLECVQDMDHENMFWYRQDPGLGLRLIYFSYDVKMKEKGDIPEGYSVSREKKERFSLILESASTNQTSMYLCASSLVLEAEAFFGQGTRLTVV.

This sequence joins TRBV19 and TRBJ1-1; D is ambiguous. With 6 bases removed from V and 7 bases from J, the gap between germline ends came to 12 bases. Germline lookup yields CDR1 LNHDA and CDR2 SQIVND (reference sequence). This CDR3 is built from 12 residues. CDR3 protein: CASSRGLNEAFF. The CDR3, as DNA: TGTGCCAGTAGCAGAGGACTTAATGAAGCTTTCTTT. The whole variable domain, filled in from reference TRBV19 and TRBJ1-1, reads DGGITQSPKYLFRKEGQNVTLSCEQNLNHDAMYWYRQDPGQGLRLIYYSQIVNDFQKGDIAEGYSVSREKKESFPLTVTSAQKNPTAFYLCASSRGLNEAFFGQGTRLTVV.

This chain joins TRBV3-1 (or the pseudogene TRBV3-2) and TRBJ1-1, with unresolved D. Germline CDR1 reads LGHDT; CDR2 reads YNNKEL (reference sequence). V lost 4 bases to trimming and J lost 6 bases, with 12 bases between them. This CDR3 contains 13 residues. CDR3 loop: CASSPFHTAEAFF. CDR3 in DNA: TGTGCCAGCAGCCCGTTCCACACCGCTGAAGCTTTCTTT.

V is TRBV11-2 and J is TRBJ2-3; the D gene is possibly TRBD2 (5 bases). The CDR3 extends over 15 amino acids. Trimming stripped 7 bases from V and 1 base from J, with 15 bases between. CDR1 is SGHAT and CDR2 is FQNNGV in the germline V gene. This CDR3 is CASNGNGDGTDTQYF. Here the CDR3 DNA reads TGTGCCAGCAACGGGAATGGGGATGGCACAGATACGCAGTATTTT.

The V gene is TRBV5-1, the J gene TRBJ2-7; 12 bases agree with TRBD2. CDR3 length equals 16 residues. Germline V gene data show CDR1 as SGHRS and CDR2 as YFSETQ. The junction had 5 bases not matched to a gene; V was cut back by 4 bases and J by 0 bases. The CDR3, as DNA: TGCGCCAGCAGCGGAGGACTAGCGGGGCCCTCCTACGAGCAGTACTTC. Protein: CASSGGLAGPSYEQYF. Supplemented by reference TRBV5-1 and TRBJ2-7, the full variable domain reads KAGVTQTPRYLIKTRGQQVTLSCSPISGHRSVSWYQQTPGQGLQFLFEYFSETQRNKGNFPGRFSGRQFSNSRSEMNVSTLELGDSALYLCASSGGLAGPSYEQYFGPGTRLTVT.

V usage is TRBV24-1 and J usage is TRBJ2-3; the D gene is possibly TRBD2 (5 bases). Germline V gene sequence: CDR1 KGHDR, CDR2 SFDVKD. This CDR3 has 14 amino acids. The germline V and J ends were trimmed by 10 bases and 2 bases, with 15 bases remaining between them. CDR3 sequence (DNA): TGTGCCACACAGCGGACCTTTCCCACAGATACGCAGTATTTT. As protein: CATQRTFPTDTQYF.

The genes are TRBV28 and TRBJ1-3; 7 bases fit TRBD1. The junction had 7 bases not matched to a gene; V was cut back by 5 bases and J by 0 bases. CDR1 and CDR2 from the germline V gene are MDHEN and SYDVKM. The CDR3 loop spans 16 amino acids. Written as DNA, the CDR3 is TGTGCCAGCAGTCCGGGACAGACCCGCTCTGGAAACACCATATATTTT. Amino acid sequence: CASSPGQTRSGNTIYF.

The chain links TRBV11-2 to TRBJ2-7; D unresolved. The ends were cut back, 1 base at V and 3 bases at J, with 10 bases in the middle. Germline V lookup: CDR1 SGHAT, CDR2 FQNNGV. The CDR3 is 14 amino acids. The CDR3 loop is CASSLGGEDYEQYF. The CDR3 nucleotides are TGTGCCAGCAGCTTAGGAGGAGAAGACTACGAGCAGTACTTC.

This chain joins TRBV10-3 and TRBJ2-3, with D perhaps TRBD2 (7 bases). The ends were cut back, 4 bases at V and 4 bases at J, with 18 bases in the middle. The CDR3 spans 16 residues. Germline values: CDR1 ENHRY, CDR2 SYGVKD. The CDR3 loop reads CAISGSAGKGADTQYF. The DNA of the CDR3 is TGTGCCATCAGTGGGTCAGCGGGAAAGGGGGCAGATACGCAGTATTTT.

This chain links TRBV19 with TRBJ1-1; tentatively, D is TRBD1 (6 bases). Germline CDR1 LNHDA, CDR2 SQIVND (reference sequence). V was cut by 5 bases and J by 6 bases, with 16 bases left in between. The CDR3 length is 14 residues. The CDR3 DNA follows: TGTGCCAGTAGTCCTCGGACAGACTCGGCTGAAGCTTTCTTT. Translation gives CASSPRTDSAEAFF.

The V call is TRBV10-3, the J call TRBJ2-5; tentatively, D is TRBD2 (7 bases). CDR1 and CDR2 (germline): ENHRY, SYGVKD. V was cut by 11 bases and J by 5 bases, with 18 bases left in between. The CDR3 length is 13 residues. CDR3 sequence (DNA): TGTGCCCTAGCACGGGGGGCTCTGGAGACCCAGTACTTC. This sequence encodes CALARGALETQYF.

The J gene is TRBJ1-2, the V gene TRBV9; D possibly corresponds to TRBD1 (5 bases). Between the trimmed V and J ends, which lost 0 bases and 2 bases, there was a span of 14 bases. This CDR3 is 16 amino acids long. CDR1 SGDLS and CDR2 YYNGEE come from the germline V gene. CDR3 sequence reads: CASSVGGGAQNYGYTF. The CDR3 DNA follows: TGTGCCAGCAGCGTAGGGGGAGGGGCCCAAAACTATGGCTACACCTTC.

This chain joins TRBV4-1 and TRBJ1-2, with 9 bases fitting TRBD1. V trimming: 1 base; J trimming: 0 bases; junction bases outside the gene matches: 9. The CDR3 is made up of 18 amino acids. Germline V CDR1 and CDR2: MGHRA, YSYEKL. The CDR3, as DNA: TGCGCCAGCAGCCAAGTCCCATCGCGGACAGGGGCTAACTATGGCTACACCTTC. Translation gives CASSQVPSRTGANYGYTF.

This clone has just a few counts. This chain's CDR3 is CASSQPGQGNNEQFF. The CDR3 DNA is TGTGCCAGCAGCCAACCGGGACAGGGGAACAATGAGCAGTTCTTC. This chain links TRBV3-1 (or the pseudogene TRBV3-2) with TRBJ2-1; 10 positions match TRBD1. CDR3 length: 15 residues. The V and J ends lost 2 bases and 5 bases, in that order; junction bases with no gene match: 3. CDR1 LGHDT and CDR2 YNNKEL come from the germline V gene (reference sequence).

V gene TRBV18 combines with J gene TRBJ2-1; 11 positions match TRBD2. The CDR3 sequence is 16 residues long. Germline V CDR1 and CDR2: KGHSH, LQKENI. V shed 1 base and J 9 bases; nucleotides not matched to a gene: 8. CDR3 coding DNA: TGTGCCAGCTCACCACGACTAGCGGGATTATCTTTTGAGCAGTTCTTC. Translation gives CASSPRLAGLSFEQFF.

This clone was counted once. The chain couples TRBV11-2 to TRBJ1-1, with D possibly matching TRBD1 (6 bases). V lost 4 bases and J 5 bases, leaving 17 bases between the germline ends. Germline CDR1 and CDR2: SGHAT and FQNNGV. The CDR3 length is 15 residues. CDR3 in DNA: TGTGCCAGCAGCTCCATCCGGGGTAGGGGGACTGAAGCTTTCTTT. It yields the protein CASSSIRGRGTEAFF.

This clone has just one count. This chain uses TRBV6-6 with TRBJ2-2; TRBD1 might be the D (6 bases). Trimming left V 6 bases short and J 7 bases short, with 12 bases between. From germline, CDR1 is MNHNY and CDR2 SVGAGI (reference sequence). The CDR3 consists of 13 residues. The CDR3 bases are TGTGCCAGCAGGCGTCAGGGGTACGGGGAGCTGTTTTTT. Protein product: CASRRQGYGELFF.

This chain links TRBV7-9 with TRBJ1-1; D unclear. V was cut by 1 base and J by 0 bases, with 9 bases left in between. CDR1 is SEHNR and CDR2 is FQNEAQ in the germline V gene (reference sequence). The CDR3 is made up of 15 amino acids. CDR3 protein: CASSLVVEMNTEAFF. Here the CDR3 DNA reads TGTGCCAGCAGCTTAGTCGTGGAGATGAACACTGAAGCTTTCTTT.

This clone was observed a handful of times. The chain uses TRBV12-5 and TRBJ1-4; no clear D gene. The length of the CDR3 is 14 residues. Trimming removed 2 bases from V and 7 bases from J, with 11 bases in between. Germline values: CDR1 LGHNT, CDR2 FRNRAP. CDR3: CASGLQQVGEKLFF. The CDR3 DNA follows: TGTGCTAGTGGTTTGCAGCAGGTCGGTGAAAAACTGTTTTTT.

The chain links TRBV6-8 to TRBJ2-6; a weak D match, TRBD2 (5 bases). Trimming cost V 6 bases and J 2 bases, with 26 bases left between them. CDR1 is MNHGY, CDR2 SAAAGT, per germline. This CDR3 is built from 20 residues. The CDR3 here is CASSPPSRVNLRAGANVLTF. The CDR3 DNA sequence: TGTGCCAGCAGCCCCCCTTCGAGGGTGAATCTACGGGCTGGGGCCAACGTCCTGACTTTC.